This record covers a single TCR beta chain. The data were taken from a study of T-cell reconstitution after alpha-beta-depleted transplantation in children. The CDR3 covers 13 residues. Trimming removed 1 base from V and 6 bases from J, with 9 bases in between. Germline-derived CDR1 and CDR2 are SEHNR and FQNEAQ (reference sequence). The library targeted TCRbeta and was prepared with unique molecular identifiers. Via MiXCR, TCRdb re-called the PCR reads, giving one row per CDR3 protein. The table records approximately 800,000 distinct CDR3 sequences, 15% to 20% of them present only once. The receptor comes from a male patient between 10 and 17 years old who had a stem cell transplant for acute lymphoblastic leukemia, so the T cells may come from the graft donor. The gene calls are TRBV7-9 and TRBJ2-5; D remains unclear. The material was PBMCs, mostly from graft donor cells, obtained 360 days after TCRalphabeta/CD19-depleted stem cell transplant. CDR3 in amino acids: CASSLGPQKTQYF. As DNA, the CDR3 is TGTGCCAGCAGCTTAGGGCCCCAGAAGACCCAGTACTTC.